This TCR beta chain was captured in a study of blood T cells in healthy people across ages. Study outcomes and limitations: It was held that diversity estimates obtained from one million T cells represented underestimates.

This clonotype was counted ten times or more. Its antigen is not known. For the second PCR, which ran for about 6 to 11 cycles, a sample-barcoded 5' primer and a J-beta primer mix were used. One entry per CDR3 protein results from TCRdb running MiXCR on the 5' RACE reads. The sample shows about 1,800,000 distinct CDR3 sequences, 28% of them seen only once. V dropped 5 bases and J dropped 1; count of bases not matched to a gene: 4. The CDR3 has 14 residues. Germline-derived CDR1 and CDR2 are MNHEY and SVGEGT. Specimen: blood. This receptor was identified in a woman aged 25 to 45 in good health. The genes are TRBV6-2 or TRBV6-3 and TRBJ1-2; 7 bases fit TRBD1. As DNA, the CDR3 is TGTGCCAGCAGTCGGGACAGTTTTAACTATGGCTACACCTTC. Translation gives CASSRDSFNYGYTF.